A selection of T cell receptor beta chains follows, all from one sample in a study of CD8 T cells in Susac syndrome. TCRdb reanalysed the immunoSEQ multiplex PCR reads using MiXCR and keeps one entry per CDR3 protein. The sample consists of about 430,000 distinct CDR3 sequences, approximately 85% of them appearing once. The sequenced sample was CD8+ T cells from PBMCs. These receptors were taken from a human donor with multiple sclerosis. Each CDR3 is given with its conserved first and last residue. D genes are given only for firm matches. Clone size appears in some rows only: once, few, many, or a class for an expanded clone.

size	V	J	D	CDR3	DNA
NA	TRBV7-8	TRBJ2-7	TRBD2	CASSLPSGTSSYEQYF	TGTGCCAGCAGCTTACCTAGCGGGACGAGCTCCTACGAGCAGTACTTC
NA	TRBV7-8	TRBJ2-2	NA	CASSLDTTGELFF	TGTGCCAGCAGCCTTGACACTACCGGGGAGCTGTTTTTT
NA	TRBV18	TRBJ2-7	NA	CASSPPVGNEQYF	TGTGCCAGCTCACCACCGGTCGGGAACGAGCAGTACTTC
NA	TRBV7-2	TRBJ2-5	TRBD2	CASSLGYGLAGETQYF	TGTGCCAGCAGCTTAGGTTACGGACTAGCCGGCGAGACCCAGTACTTC
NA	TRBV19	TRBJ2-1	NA	CASSIVAGPRNEQFF	TGTGCCAGTAGTATAGTCGCGGGCCCTAGGAATGAGCAGTTCTTC
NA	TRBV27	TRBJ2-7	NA	CASSFITGEQYF	TGTGCCAGCAGTTTCATTACCGGAGAGCAGTACTTC
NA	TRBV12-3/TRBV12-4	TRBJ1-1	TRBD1	CASSNPKQGPMNTEAFF	TGTGCCAGCAGTAATCCTAAACAGGGGCCAATGAACACTGAAGCTTTCTTT
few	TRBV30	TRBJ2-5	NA	CAWSFAGGGETQYF	TGTGCCTGGAGTTTTGCGGGCGGAGGAGAGACCCAGTACTTC
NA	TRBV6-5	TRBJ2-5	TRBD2	CASSDSLLAGVQTQYF	TGTGCCAGCAGCGACTCCTTGTTAGCGGGGGTACAGACCCAGTACTTC
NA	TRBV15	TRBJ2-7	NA	CATSTSPDSSYEQYF	TGTGCCACCAGCACATCCCCGGACAGCTCCTACGAGCAGTACTTC
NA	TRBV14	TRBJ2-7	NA	CASSQTGNLVDYEQYF	TGTGCCAGCAGCCAAACAGGGAATCTGGTAGACTACGAGCAGTACTTC
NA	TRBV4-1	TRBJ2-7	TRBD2	CASSQVGGGTYEQYF	TGCGCCAGCAGCCAAGTTGGCGGGGGAACCTACGAGCAGTACTTC
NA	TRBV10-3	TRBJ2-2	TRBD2	CAIGAGGGTGELFF	TGTGCCATCGGGGCGGGGGGCGGAACCGGGGAGCTGTTTTTT
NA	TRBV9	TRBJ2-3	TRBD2	CASSVGLAGITDTQYF	TGTGCCAGCAGCGTGGGACTAGCGGGGATCACAGATACGCAGTATTTT
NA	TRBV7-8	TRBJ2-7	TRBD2	CASSRWGGPYEQYF	TGTGCCAGCAGCCGTTGGGGGGGACCCTACGAGCAGTACTTC
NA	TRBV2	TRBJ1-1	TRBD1	CARDRVEGTEAFF	TGTGCCAGAGACAGGGTTGAAGGCACTGAAGCTTTCTTT
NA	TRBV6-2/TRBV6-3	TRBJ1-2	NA	CASSSPGAYGYTF	TGTGCCAGCAGTTCCCCAGGGGCCTATGGCTACACCTTC
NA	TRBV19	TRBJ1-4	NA	CASSLHDNEKLFF	TGTGCCAGTAGTCTCCACGATAATGAAAAACTGTTTTTT
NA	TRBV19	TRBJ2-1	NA	CASSSGVSSYNEQFF	TGTGCCAGTAGTTCGGGTGTTAGCTCCTACAATGAGCAGTTCTTC
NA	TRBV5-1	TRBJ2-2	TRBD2	CASSPGLAGVVGELFF	TGCGCCAGCAGCCCTGGACTAGCGGGAGTGGTCGGGGAGCTGTTTTTT
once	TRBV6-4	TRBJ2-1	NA	CASSVSAHNEQFF	TGTGCCAGCAGTGTGAGCGCCCACAATGAGCAGTTCTTC
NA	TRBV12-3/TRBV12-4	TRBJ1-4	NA	CASSPQTGWNEKLFF	TGTGCCAGCAGTCCTCAGACAGGTTGGAATGAAAAACTGTTTTTT
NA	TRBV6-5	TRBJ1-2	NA	CASSYGYGYTF	TGTGCCAGCAGTTACGGCTATGGCTACACCTTC